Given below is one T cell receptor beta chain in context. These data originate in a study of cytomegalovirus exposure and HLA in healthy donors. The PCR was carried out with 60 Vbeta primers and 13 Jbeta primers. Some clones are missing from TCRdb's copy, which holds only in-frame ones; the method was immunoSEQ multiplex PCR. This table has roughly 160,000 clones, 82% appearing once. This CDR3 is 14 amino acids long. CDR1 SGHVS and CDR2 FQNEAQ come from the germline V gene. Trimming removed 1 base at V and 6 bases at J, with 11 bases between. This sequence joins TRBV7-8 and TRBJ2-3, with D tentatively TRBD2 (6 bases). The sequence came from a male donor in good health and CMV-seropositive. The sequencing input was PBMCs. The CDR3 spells CASSLGTGGDTQYF. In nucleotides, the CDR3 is TGTGCCAGCAGCTTAGGGACTGGGGGGGATACGCAGTATTTT. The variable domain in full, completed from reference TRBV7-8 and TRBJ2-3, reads GAGVSQSPRYKVAKRGQDVALRCDPISGHVSLFWYQQALGQGPEFLTYFQNEAQLDKSGLPSDRFFAERPEGSVSTLKIQRTQQEDSAVYLCASSLGTGGDTQYFGPGTRLTVL.